The rows below give T cell receptor beta chains drawn from one sample of a study of blood T cell repertoires in COVID-19. Measured with immunoSEQ multiplex PCR; TCRdb has only the in-frame clones, and not every one. The sample has about 290,000 clones, approximately 89% seen once. Sequencing was carried out using peripheral blood. The receptors derive from a woman aged 25 to 45 with COVID-19, enrolled during active disease. Each CDR3 is given with its conserved first and last residue. Fields, in order: V gene, clone size, CDR3 length, D gene, J gene, CDR3 protein, CDR3 DNA. D genes are given only for firm matches. A row's size may be missing; if present it is once, few, many or a size class.

V: TRBV23-1
size: .
length: 21
D: TRBD1
J: TRBJ2-2
CDR3: CASSQSMAKRDRGGNTGELFF
DNA: TGCGCCAGCAGTCAATCTATGGCCAAGCGGGACAGGGGAGGGAACACCGGGGAGCTGTTTTTT

V: TRBV6-6
size: .
length: 13
D: TRBD1
J: TRBJ1-2
CDR3: CASSLDRGYGYTF
DNA: TGTGCCAGCAGTCTCGACAGGGGCTATGGCTACACCTTC

V: TRBV6-5
size: .
length: 15
D: TRBD1
J: TRBJ1-4
CDR3: CASSRDRGRREKLFF
DNA: TGTGCCAGCAGCCGGGACAGGGGGCGACGGGAAAAACTGTTTTTT

V: TRBV9
size: .
length: 9
D: .
J: TRBJ1-5
CDR3: CASSAPQHF
DNA: TGTGCCAGCAGCGCTCCCCAGCATTTT

V: TRBV11-2
size: .
length: 15
D: .
J: TRBJ2-7
CDR3: CASSPSSGFSYEQYF
DNA: TGTGCCAGCAGCCCAAGTTCAGGTTTCTCCTACGAGCAGTACTTC

V: TRBV28
size: .
length: 16
D: .
J: TRBJ1-4
CDR3: CASSSPRLRNLEKLFF
DNA: TGTGCCAGCAGCTCACCCCGCCTCAGGAACCTTGAAAAACTGTTTTTT

V: TRBV19
size: once
length: 17
D: TRBD2
J: TRBJ2-2
CDR3: CASSIALAGENTGELFF
DNA: TGTGCCAGTAGTATAGCCTTAGCGGGGGAGAACACCGGGGAGCTGTTTTTT

V: TRBV10-2
size: .
length: 13
D: .
J: TRBJ1-2
CDR3: CASSVAGSGGYTF
DNA: TGCGCCAGCAGTGTGGCGGGGAGTGGTGGCTACACCTTC

V: TRBV28
size: .
length: 13
D: .
J: TRBJ1-1
CDR3: CASSYDGTTEAFF
DNA: TGTGCCAGCAGCTACGACGGGACAACTGAAGCTTTCTTT

V: TRBV13
size: .
length: 13
D: .
J: TRBJ1-2
CDR3: CASSSTSDYGYTF
DNA: TGTGCCAGCAGCTCAACTTCGGACTATGGCTACACCTTC

V: TRBV6-1
size: .
length: 16
D: TRBD2
J: TRBJ2-2
CDR3: CASSDLAGGTGGELFF
DNA: TGTGCCAGCAGTGATTTAGCGGGGGGGACTGGCGGGGAGCTGTTTTTT

V: TRBV3-1/TRBV3-2
size: .
length: 13
D: TRBD1
J: TRBJ1-1
CDR3: CASSQVQGAEAFF
DNA: TGTGCCAGCAGCCAAGTGCAGGGGGCAGAAGCTTTCTTT

V: TRBV18
size: .
length: 15
D: .
J: TRBJ2-2
CDR3: CASSPLGGNTGELFF
DNA: TGTGCCAGCTCACCTCTCGGGGGGAACACCGGGGAGCTGTTTTTT

V: TRBV15
size: .
length: 13
D: .
J: TRBJ2-3
CDR3: CATSRDSTDTQYF
DNA: TGTGCCACCAGCAGAGACTCCACAGATACGCAGTATTTT

V: TRBV3-1/TRBV3-2
size: .
length: 12
D: .
J: TRBJ2-5
CDR3: CASSQIRETQYF
DNA: TGTGCCAGCAGCCAAATTAGAGAGACCCAGTACTTC

V: TRBV3-1/TRBV3-2
size: .
length: 13
D: .
J: TRBJ2-3
CDR3: CASSQDSVDTQYF
DNA: TGTGCCAGCAGCCAAGATAGCGTAGATACGCAGTATTTT

V: TRBV2
size: once
length: 13
D: TRBD1
J: TRBJ1-2
CDR3: CASSQGTNYGYTF
DNA: TGTGCCAGCTCACAGGGGACAAACTATGGCTACACCTTC

V: TRBV7-2
size: .
length: 15
D: TRBD1
J: TRBJ1-2
CDR3: CASSLSAGGFFGYTF
DNA: TGTGCCAGCAGCTTAAGTGCAGGGGGCTTTTTTGGCTACACCTTC

V: TRBV10-1
size: .
length: 18
D: .
J: TRBJ2-2
CDR3: CASSEIGVGIANTGELFF
DNA: TGCGCCAGCAGTGAGATCGGGGTCGGGATTGCGAACACCGGGGAGCTGTTTTTT

V: TRBV21-1
size: .
length: 17
D: .
J: TRBJ1-4
CDR3: CASSKEGTQKGGEKLFF
DNA: TGTGCCAGCAGCAAAGAGGGGACCCAAAAAGGGGGTGAAAAACTGTTTTTT

V: TRBV7-9
size: .
length: 12
D: .
J: TRBJ2-1
CDR3: CASSLSPYEQFF
DNA: TGTGCCAGCAGCTTATCTCCCTATGAGCAGTTCTTC

V: TRBV24-1
size: .
length: 15
D: .
J: TRBJ1-1
CDR3: CATSASGGVSAEAFF
DNA: TGTGCCACCAGTGCCTCCGGAGGGGTGAGTGCCGAAGCTTTCTTT

V: TRBV6-5
size: once
length: 14
D: TRBD1
J: TRBJ2-5
CDR3: CASRGWDSQETQYF
DNA: TGTGCCAGCAGAGGATGGGACAGCCAAGAGACCCAGTACTTC

V: TRBV4-1
size: .
length: 14
D: TRBD2
J: TRBJ2-3
CDR3: CASSPSTSADTQYF
DNA: TGCGCCAGCAGCCCATCGACTAGCGCAGATACGCAGTATTTT

V: TRBV3-1/TRBV3-2
size: .
length: 15
D: TRBD2
J: TRBJ2-7
CDR3: CASSPEGLAAYEQYF
DNA: TGTGCCAGCAGCCCAGAAGGACTAGCGGCCTACGAGCAGTACTTC

V: TRBV12-3/TRBV12-4
size: .
length: 13
D: .
J: TRBJ1-2
CDR3: CASSLKGVGGYTF
DNA: TGTGCCAGCAGTTTAAAAGGGGTAGGTGGCTACACCTTC

V: TRBV2
size: .
length: 16
D: TRBD2
J: TRBJ2-4
CDR3: CASSETRRGVNNIQYF
DNA: TGTGCCAGCAGTGAAACTAGACGGGGGGTGAACAACATTCAGTACTTC

V: TRBV7-9
size: .
length: 16
D: .
J: TRBJ1-1
CDR3: CASSSPAGGRNTEAFF
DNA: TGTGCCAGCAGCTCCCCGGCCGGGGGAAGGAACACTGAAGCTTTCTTT

V: TRBV19
size: .
length: 13
D: .
J: TRBJ1-6
CDR3: CASSMGGYSPLHF
DNA: TGTGCCAGTAGTATGGGGGGGTATTCACCCCTCCACTTT

V: TRBV6-5
size: many
length: 13
D: TRBD1
J: TRBJ1-1
CDR3: CASNVQGSTEAFF
DNA: TGTGCCAGCAACGTACAGGGGTCCACTGAAGCTTTCTTT

V: TRBV27
size: .
length: 16
D: TRBD1
J: TRBJ1-2
CDR3: CASSDIRDRFFYGYTF
DNA: TGTGCCAGCAGCGATATAAGGGACAGATTTTTCTATGGCTACACCTTC

V: TRBV4-2
size: .
length: 17
D: TRBD1
J: TRBJ1-1
CDR3: CASSQDRTGGLFAEAFF
DNA: TGTGCCAGCAGCCAGGACCGGACAGGGGGATTGTTCGCTGAAGCTTTCTTT

V: TRBV2
size: .
length: 16
D: .
J: TRBJ1-6
CDR3: CASSEVWTEENSPLHF
DNA: TGTGCCAGCAGTGAAGTTTGGACAGAGGAGAATTCACCCCTCCACTTT

V: TRBV5-4
size: .
length: 15
D: .
J: TRBJ2-7
CDR3: CASSLPGVSSYEQYF
DNA: TGTGCCAGCAGCTTGCCGGGGGTCAGCTCCTACGAGCAGTACTTC

V: TRBV4-1
size: .
length: 15
D: .
J: TRBJ1-1
CDR3: CASSRDPELDTEAFF
DNA: TGCGCCAGCAGCCGAGACCCGGAGTTGGACACTGAAGCTTTCTTT